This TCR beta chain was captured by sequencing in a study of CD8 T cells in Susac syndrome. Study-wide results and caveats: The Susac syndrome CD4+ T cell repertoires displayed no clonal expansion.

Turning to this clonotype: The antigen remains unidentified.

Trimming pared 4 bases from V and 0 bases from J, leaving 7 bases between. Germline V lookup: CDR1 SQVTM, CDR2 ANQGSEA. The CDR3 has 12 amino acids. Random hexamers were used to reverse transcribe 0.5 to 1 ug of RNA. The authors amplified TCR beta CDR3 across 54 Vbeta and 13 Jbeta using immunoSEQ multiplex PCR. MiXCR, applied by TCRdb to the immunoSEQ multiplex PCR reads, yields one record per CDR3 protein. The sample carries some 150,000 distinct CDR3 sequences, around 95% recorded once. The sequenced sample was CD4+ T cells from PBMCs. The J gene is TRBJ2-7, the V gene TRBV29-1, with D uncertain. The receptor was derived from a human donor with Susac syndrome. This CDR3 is CSVVEDSYEQYF. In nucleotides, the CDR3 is TGCAGCGTTGTTGAAGACTCCTACGAGCAGTACTTC.